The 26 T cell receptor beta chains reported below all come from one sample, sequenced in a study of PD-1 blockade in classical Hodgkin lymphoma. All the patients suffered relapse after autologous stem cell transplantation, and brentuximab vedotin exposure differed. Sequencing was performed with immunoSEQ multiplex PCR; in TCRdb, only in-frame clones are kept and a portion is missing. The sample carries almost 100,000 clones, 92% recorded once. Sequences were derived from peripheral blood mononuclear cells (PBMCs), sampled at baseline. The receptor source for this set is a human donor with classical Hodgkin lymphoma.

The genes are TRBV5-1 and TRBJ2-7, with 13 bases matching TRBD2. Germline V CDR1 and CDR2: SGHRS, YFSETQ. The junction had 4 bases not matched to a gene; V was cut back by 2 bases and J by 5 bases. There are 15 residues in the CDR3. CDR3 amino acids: CASSFGTSGTHEQYF. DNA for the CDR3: TGCGCCAGCAGCTTTGGGACTAGCGGGACTCACGAGCAGTACTTC.

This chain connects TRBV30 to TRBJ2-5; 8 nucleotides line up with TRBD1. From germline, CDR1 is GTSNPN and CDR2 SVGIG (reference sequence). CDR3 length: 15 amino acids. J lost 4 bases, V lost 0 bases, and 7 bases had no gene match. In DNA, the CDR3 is TGTGCCTGGAGTGTGAATCCAGGGGGCCGAGAGACCCAGTACTTC. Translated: CAWSVNPGGRETQYF.

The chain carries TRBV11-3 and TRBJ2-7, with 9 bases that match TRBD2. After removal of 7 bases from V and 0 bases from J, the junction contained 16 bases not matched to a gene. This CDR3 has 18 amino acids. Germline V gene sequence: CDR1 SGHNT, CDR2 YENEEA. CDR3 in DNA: TGTGCCAGCACCCCTAATGGGCTAGCGGGACTATACTCCTACGAGCAGTACTTC. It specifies CASTPNGLAGLYSYEQYF.

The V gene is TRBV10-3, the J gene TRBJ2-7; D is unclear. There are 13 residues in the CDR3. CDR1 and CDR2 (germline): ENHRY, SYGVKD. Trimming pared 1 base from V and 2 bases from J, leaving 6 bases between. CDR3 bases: TGTGCCATCAGTGAGTTGGGCACCTACGAGCAGTACTTC. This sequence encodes CAISELGTYEQYF.

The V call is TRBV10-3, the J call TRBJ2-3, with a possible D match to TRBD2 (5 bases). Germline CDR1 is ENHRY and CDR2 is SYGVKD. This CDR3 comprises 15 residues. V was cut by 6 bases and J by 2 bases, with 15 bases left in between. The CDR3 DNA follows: TGTGCCATCAGGGTGGAACCTAGCCCCACAGATACGCAGTATTTT. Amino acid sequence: CAIRVEPSPTDTQYF.

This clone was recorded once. The chain's CDR3 is CASSPSRHGNEQFF. CDR3 in DNA: TGTGCCAGCAGTCCCTCTCGTCACGGTAATGAGCAGTTCTTC. The chain links TRBV27 to TRBJ2-1, with D unclear. CDR3 length: 14 residues. Trimming cost V 5 bases and J 7 bases, with 15 bases left between them. Per the germline V gene, CDR1 is MNHEY and CDR2 is SMNVEV (reference sequence).

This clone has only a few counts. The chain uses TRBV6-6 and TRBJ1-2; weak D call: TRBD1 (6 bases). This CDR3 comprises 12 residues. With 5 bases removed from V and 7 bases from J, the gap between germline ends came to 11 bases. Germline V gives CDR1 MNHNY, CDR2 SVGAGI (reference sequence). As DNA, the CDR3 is TGTGCCAGCAGTCAACAGGGATTTGGCTACACCTTC. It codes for CASSQQGFGYTF.

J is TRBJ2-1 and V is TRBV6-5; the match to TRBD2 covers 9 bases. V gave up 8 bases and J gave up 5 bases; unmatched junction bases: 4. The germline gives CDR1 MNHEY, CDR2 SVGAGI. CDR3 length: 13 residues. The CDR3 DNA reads TGTGCCAGCCGCGGGAGGGCAGACAATGAGCAGTTCTTC. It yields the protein CASRGRADNEQFF.

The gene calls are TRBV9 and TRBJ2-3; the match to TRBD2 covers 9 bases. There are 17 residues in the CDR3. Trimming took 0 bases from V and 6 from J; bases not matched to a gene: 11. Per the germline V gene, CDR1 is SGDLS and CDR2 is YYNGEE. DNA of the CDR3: TGTGCCAGCAGCGTAGGGGTTAGCGGGAGCTTTGCCGATACGCAGTATTTT. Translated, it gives CASSVGVSGSFADTQYF.

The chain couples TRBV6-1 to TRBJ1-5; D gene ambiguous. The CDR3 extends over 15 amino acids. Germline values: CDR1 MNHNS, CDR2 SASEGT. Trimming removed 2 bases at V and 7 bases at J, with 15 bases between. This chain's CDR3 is CASSEYRVVKQPQHF. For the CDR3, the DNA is TGTGCCAGCAGTGAATACCGGGTCGTGAAACAGCCCCAGCATTTT.

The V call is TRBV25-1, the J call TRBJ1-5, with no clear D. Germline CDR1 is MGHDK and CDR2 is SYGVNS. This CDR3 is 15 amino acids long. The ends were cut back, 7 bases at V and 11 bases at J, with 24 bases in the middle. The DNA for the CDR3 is TGTGCCAGCATGCGCGCCCCCGGACCCTCCTTGTCCCAGCATTTT. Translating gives CASMRAPGPSLSQHF.

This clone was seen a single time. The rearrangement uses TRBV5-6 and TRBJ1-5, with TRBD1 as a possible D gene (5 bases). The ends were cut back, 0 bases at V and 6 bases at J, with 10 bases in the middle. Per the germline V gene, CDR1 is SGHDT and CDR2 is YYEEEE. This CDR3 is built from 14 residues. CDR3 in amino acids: CASSLAGRSQPQHF. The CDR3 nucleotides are TGTGCCAGCAGCTTGGCAGGGCGTAGTCAGCCCCAGCATTTT.

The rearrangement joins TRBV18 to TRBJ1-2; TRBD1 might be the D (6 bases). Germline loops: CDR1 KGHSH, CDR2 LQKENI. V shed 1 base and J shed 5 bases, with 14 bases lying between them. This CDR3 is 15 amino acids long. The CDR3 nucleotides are TGTGCCAGCTCACCACTGGAAGGGGGGAAATATGGCTACACCTTC. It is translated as CASSPLEGGKYGYTF.

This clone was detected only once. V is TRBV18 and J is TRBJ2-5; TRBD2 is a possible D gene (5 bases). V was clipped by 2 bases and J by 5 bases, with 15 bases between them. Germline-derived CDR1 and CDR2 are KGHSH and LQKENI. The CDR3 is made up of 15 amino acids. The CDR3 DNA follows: TGTGCCAGCTCACCAAGTCACTCCGGCGGGGAGACCCAGTACTTC. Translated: CASSPSHSGGETQYF.

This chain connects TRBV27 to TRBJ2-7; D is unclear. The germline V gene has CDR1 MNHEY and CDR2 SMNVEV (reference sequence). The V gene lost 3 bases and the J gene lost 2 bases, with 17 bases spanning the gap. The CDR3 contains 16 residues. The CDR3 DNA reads TGTGCCAGCAGTTTCTCGGAGTTAGTCTCAACCTACGAGCAGTACTTC. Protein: CASSFSELVSTYEQYF.

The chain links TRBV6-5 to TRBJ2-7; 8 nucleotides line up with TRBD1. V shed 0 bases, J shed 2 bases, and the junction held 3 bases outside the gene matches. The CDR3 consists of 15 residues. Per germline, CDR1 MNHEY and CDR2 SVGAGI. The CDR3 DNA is TGTGCCAGCAGTTACTCTGGGACAGGTCCCTACGAGCAGTACTTC. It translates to CASSYSGTGPYEQYF.

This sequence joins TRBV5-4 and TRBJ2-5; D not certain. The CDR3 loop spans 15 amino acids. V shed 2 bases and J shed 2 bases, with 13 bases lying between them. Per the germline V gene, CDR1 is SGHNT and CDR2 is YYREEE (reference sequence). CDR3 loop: CASSLRQIAQETQYF. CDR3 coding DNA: TGTGCCAGCAGCTTAAGACAAATCGCACAAGAGACCCAGTACTTC.

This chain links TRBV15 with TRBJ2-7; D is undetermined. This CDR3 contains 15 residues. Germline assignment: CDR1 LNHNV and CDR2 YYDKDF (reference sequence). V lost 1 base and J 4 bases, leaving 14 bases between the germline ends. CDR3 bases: TGTGCCACCAGCAGAGCGATAGGAGACTCTTACGAGCAGTACTTC. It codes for CATSRAIGDSYEQYF.

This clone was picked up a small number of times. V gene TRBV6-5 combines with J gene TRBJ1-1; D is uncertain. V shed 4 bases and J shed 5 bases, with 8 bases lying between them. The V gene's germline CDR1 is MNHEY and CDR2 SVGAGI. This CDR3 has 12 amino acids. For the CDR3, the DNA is TGTGCCAGCAGTTTAACGGGGACTGAAGCTTTCTTT. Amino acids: CASSLTGTEAFF.

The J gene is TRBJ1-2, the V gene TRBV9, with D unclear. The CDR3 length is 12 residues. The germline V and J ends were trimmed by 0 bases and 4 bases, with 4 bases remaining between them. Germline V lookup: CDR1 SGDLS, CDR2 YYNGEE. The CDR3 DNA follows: TGTGCCAGCAGCGTAGCTTCCTATGGCTACACCTTC. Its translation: CASSVASYGYTF.

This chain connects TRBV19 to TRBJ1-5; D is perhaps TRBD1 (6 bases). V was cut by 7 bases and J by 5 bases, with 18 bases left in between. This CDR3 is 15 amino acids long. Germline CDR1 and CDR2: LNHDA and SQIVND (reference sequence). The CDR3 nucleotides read TGTGCCAGTACCCAGGGACCAGGGGACCATCAGCCCCAGCATTTT. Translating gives CASTQGPGDHQPQHF.

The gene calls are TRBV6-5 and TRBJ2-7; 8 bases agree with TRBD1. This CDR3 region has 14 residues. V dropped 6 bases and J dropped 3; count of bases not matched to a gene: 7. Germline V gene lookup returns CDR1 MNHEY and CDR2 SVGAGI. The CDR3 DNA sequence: TGTGCCAGCAGGACCGGACAGGGCAACTACGAGCAGTACTTC. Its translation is CASRTGQGNYEQYF.

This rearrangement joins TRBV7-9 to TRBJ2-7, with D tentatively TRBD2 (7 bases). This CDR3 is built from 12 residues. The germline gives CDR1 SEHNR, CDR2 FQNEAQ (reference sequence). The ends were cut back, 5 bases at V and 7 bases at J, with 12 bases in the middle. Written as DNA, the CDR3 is TGTGCCAGCAGCGAGGGGGGGAGAGAGCAGTACTTC. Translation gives CASSEGGREQYF.

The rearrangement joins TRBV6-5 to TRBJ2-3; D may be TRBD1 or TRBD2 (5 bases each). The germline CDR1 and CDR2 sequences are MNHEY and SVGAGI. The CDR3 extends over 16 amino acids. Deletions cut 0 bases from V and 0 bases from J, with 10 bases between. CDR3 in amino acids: CASSYSRDGSTDTQYF. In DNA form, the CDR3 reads TGTGCCAGCAGTTACTCAAGGGACGGTAGCACAGATACGCAGTATTTT.

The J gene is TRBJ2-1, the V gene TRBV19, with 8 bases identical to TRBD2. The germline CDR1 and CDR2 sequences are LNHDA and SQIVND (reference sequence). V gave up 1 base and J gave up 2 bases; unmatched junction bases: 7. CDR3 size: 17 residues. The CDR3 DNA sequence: TGTGCCAGTAGTATAGTGAGCGGGAGTGGGACCTACAATGAGCAGTTCTTC. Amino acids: CASSIVSGSGTYNEQFF.

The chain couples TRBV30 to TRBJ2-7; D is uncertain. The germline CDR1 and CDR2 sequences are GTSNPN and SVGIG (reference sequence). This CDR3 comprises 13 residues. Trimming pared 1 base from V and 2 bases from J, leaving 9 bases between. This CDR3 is CAWSEGLAYEQYF. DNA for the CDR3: TGTGCCTGGAGTGAAGGGTTAGCCTACGAGCAGTACTTC. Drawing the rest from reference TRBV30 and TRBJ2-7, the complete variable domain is SQTIHQWPATLVQPVGSPLSLECTVEGTSNPNLYWYRQAAGRGLQLLFYSVGIGQISSEVPQNLSASRPQDRQFILSSKKLLLSDSGFYLCAWSEGLAYEQYFGPGTRLTVT.